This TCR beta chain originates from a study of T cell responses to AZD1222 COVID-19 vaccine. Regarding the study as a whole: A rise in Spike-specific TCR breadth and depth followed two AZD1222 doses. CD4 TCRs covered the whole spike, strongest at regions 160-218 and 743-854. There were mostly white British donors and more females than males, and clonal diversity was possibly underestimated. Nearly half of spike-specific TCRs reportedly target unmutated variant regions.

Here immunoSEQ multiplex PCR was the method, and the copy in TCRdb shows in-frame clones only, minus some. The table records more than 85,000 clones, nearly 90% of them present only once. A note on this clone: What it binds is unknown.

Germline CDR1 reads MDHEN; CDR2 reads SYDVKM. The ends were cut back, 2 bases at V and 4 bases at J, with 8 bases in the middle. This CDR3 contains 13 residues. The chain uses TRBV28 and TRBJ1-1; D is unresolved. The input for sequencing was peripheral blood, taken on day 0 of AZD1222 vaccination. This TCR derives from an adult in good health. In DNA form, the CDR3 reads TGTGCCAGCAGTTTAGTGGGGTTCACTGAAGCTTTCTTT. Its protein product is CASSLVGFTEAFF.